These 10 T cell receptor beta chains were sequenced from one sample in a study of blood T cell repertoires in COVID-19. Sequencing used immunoSEQ multiplex PCR; TCRdb keeps in-frame clones, though not all of them. The sample yields about 250,000 clones, 85% to 90% seen once. Specimen: PBMCs or T cells enriched from blood (not recorded which). These receptors originate from a man aged 18-30 years who had recovered from COVID-19.

This clone was seen just once. The V call is TRBV7-6, the J call TRBJ2-7; maybe TRBD2 (7 bases). CDR3 length: 15 amino acids. Germline V gene data show CDR1 as SGHVS and CDR2 as FNYEAQ. V was trimmed by 5 bases and J by 4 bases, leaving 18 bases between them. CDR3 DNA sequence: TGTGCCAGCAGCCCCCGCCTGGGAGGGGGATACGAGCAGTACTTC. Residues: CASSPRLGGGYEQYF.

The J gene is TRBJ1-3, the V gene TRBV4-1; D might be TRBD1 (5 bases). The CDR3 extends over 16 amino acids. V lost 0 bases and J 0 bases, leaving 9 bases between the germline ends. Germline CDR1 MGHRA, CDR2 YSYEKL. The DNA of the CDR3 is TGCGCCAGCAGCCAAGACCCAGGGAACTCTGGAAACACCATATATTTT. This sequence encodes CASSQDPGNSGNTIYF.

The chain has TRBV6-5 and TRBJ2-7; 8 bases fit TRBD1. There are 13 residues in the CDR3. V lost 6 bases, J lost 4 bases, and 5 bases stayed unmatched. Germline CDR1 reads MNHEY; CDR2 reads SVGAGI. This CDR3 is CASSLGQGYEQYF. The CDR3 nucleotides read TGTGCCAGCAGCCTCGGACAGGGTTACGAGCAGTACTTC.

The chain links TRBV2 to TRBJ2-7; 7 bases line up with TRBD2. The CDR3 has 13 residues. The V and J ends lost 10 bases and 6 bases, in that order; junction bases with no gene match: 12. Germline CDR1 is SNHLY and CDR2 is FYNNEI. The CDR3 DNA follows: TGTGCCACCACCTCGTCGGGGGGTGGCGAGCAGTACTTC. Its protein is CATTSSGGGEQYF.

The J gene is TRBJ2-5, the V gene TRBV14; D remains unclear. CDR3 length: 14 amino acids. Per germline, CDR1 SGHDN and CDR2 FVKESK. Trimming cost V 1 base and J 0 bases, with 6 bases left between them. CDR3 loop: CASSQGPNQETQYF. CDR3 bases: TGTGCCAGCAGCCAAGGGCCAAACCAAGAGACCCAGTACTTC.

This chain joins TRBV5-5 and TRBJ1-1, with 12 nucleotides matching TRBD1. Germline CDR1 reads SGHKS; CDR2 reads YYEKEE (reference sequence). The CDR3 has 17 residues. With V trimmed by 0 bases and J by 4 bases, 7 bases remained unmatched. CDR3 sequence (DNA): TGTGCCAGCAGCTTGGAGGGACAGGGGGCCGTCGGCACTGAAGCTTTCTTT. It yields the protein CASSLEGQGAVGTEAFF.

As concerns this clone: Germline is not matched at one junction end, which may reflect a read error. The V and J genes are TRBV19 and TRBJ2-3; TRBD2 might be the D (7 bases). From germline, CDR1 is LNHDA and CDR2 SQIVND (reference sequence). The CDR3 loop spans 14 amino acids. CDR3 bases: TGTGCCAGTAGGATAGGGGGGGGCACAGATACGCAGTATTTT. This sequence encodes CASRIGGGTDTQYF.

This clone was detected many times. The gene calls are TRBV27 and TRBJ1-2; the match to TRBD1 covers 7 bases. This CDR3 has 14 residues. J lost 3 bases, V lost 5 bases, and 6 bases had no gene match. Germline CDR1 reads MNHEY; CDR2 reads SMNVEV (reference sequence). This chain's CDR3 is CASSPRGTDYGYTF. The CDR3 bases are TGTGCCAGCAGTCCCCGAGGGACAGACTATGGCTACACCTTC.

The V and J genes are TRBV30 and TRBJ1-2, with TRBD1 as a possible D gene (5 bases). The CDR3 has 12 residues. Per the germline V gene, CDR1 is GTSNPN and CDR2 is SVGIG (reference sequence). The V end was cut by 7 bases, the J end by 13 bases, with 22 bases between. The CDR3 sequence is CASDGAGGFPTF. DNA of the CDR3: TGTGCCTCCGATGGGGCAGGTGGGTTTCCCACCTTC.

The rearrangement joins TRBV5-6 to TRBJ2-3; no clear D. Germline lookup yields CDR1 SGHDT and CDR2 YYEEEE. This CDR3 is 15 amino acids long. Trimming pared 0 bases from V and 4 bases from J, leaving 12 bases between. DNA of the CDR3: TGTGCCAGCAGCTTGGCCCGGTCTTTTGCAGATACGCAGTATTTT. Protein product: CASSLARSFADTQYF.